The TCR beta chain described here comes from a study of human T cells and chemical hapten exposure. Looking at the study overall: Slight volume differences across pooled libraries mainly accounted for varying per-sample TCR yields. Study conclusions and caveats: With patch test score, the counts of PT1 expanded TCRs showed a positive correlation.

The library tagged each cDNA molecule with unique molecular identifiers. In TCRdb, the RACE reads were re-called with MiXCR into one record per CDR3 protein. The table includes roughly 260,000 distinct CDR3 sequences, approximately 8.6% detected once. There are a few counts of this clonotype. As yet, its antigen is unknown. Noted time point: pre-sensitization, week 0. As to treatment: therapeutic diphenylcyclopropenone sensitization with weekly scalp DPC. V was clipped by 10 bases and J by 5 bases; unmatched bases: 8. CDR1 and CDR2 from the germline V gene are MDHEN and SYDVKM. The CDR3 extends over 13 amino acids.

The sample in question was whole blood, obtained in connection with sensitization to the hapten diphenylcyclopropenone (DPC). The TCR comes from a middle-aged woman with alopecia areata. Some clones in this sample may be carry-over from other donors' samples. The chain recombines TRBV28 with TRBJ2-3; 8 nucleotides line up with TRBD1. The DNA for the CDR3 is TGTGCCATCAAACAGGGGGTTGAAGATACGCAGTATTTT. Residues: CAIKQGVEDTQYF.